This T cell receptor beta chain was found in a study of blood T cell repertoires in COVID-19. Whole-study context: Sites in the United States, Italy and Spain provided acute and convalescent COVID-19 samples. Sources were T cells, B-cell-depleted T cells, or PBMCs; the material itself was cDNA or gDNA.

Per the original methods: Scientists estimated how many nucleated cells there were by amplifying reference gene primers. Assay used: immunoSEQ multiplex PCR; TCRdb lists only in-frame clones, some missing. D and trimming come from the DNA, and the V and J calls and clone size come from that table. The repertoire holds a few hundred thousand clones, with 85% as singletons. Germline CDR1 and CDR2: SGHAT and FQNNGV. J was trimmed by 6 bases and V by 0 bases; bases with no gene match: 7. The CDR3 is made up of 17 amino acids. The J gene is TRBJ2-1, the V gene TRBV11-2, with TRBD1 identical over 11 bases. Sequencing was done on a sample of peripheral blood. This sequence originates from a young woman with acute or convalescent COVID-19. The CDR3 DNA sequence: TGTGCCAGCAGCTTAGATTCGGACAGGGGGCGCGTCAATGAGCAGTTCTTC. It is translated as CASSLDSDRGRVNEQFF.